The rows below give T cell receptor beta chains drawn from one sample of a study of cytomegalovirus exposure and HLA in healthy donors. Using immunoSEQ multiplex PCR, the repertoire was profiled, and TCRdb retains in-frame clones only, with some absent. The data hold about 150,000 clones, with 60% to 75% observed a single time. Input material: PBMCs. These receptors came from a young man in good health and CMV-seronegative. Each CDR3 is given with its conserved first and last residue. The order of the fields is V gene, D gene, clone size, J gene, CDR3 protein, CDR3 DNA. The D gene is left open where the match is weak. Size values are once, few and many counts, or a class for expanded clones, and some rows have none.

TRBV7-6	-	-	TRBJ1-1	CASSGTSGADTEAFF	TGTGCCAGCAGCGGTACAAGCGGGGCAGACACTGAAGCTTTCTTT
TRBV7-2	-	-	TRBJ2-1	CASSLGYSPYYNEQFF	TGTGCCAGCAGCTTAGGATATAGCCCTTACTACAATGAGCAGTTCTTC
TRBV6-5	TRBD2	-	TRBJ2-3	CATWAASGGKDTQYF	TGTGCCACCTGGGCGGCTAGCGGGGGGAAAGATACGCAGTATTTT
TRBV29-1	TRBD1	-	TRBJ1-1	CSVEGATGGTEAFF	TGCAGCGTTGAAGGGGCGACAGGGGGCACTGAAGCTTTCTTT
TRBV6-1	TRBD1	-	TRBJ1-6	CASTGTADNSPLHF	TGTGCCAGCACTGGGACAGCCGATAATTCACCCCTCCACTTT
TRBV6-1	TRBD1	-	TRBJ1-1	CASSRTGGRTEAFF	TGTGCCAGCAGTCGGACAGGGGGCCGGACTGAAGCTTTCTTT
TRBV6-5	-	-	TRBJ2-1	CASSYSIWSPYNEQFF	TGTGCCAGCAGTTACTCAATCTGGAGCCCCTACAATGAGCAGTTCTTC
TRBV7-9	-	-	TRBJ2-5	CASRPLVRGETQYF	TGTGCCAGCAGACCTCTTGTCCGCGGGGAGACCCAGTACTTC
TRBV4-2	-	-	TRBJ2-7	CASSQVQRAYEQYF	TGTGCCAGCAGCCAAGTCCAACGGGCCTACGAGCAGTACTTC
TRBV28	TRBD1	few	TRBJ1-2	CASSFKGQGTYGYTF	TGTGCCAGCAGTTTCAAGGGACAGGGCACCTATGGCTACACCTTC
TRBV2	TRBD2	-	TRBJ2-5	CASSEARGLAGPETQYF	TGTGCCAGCAGTGAAGCGCGGGGACTAGCGGGTCCAGAGACCCAGTACTTC
TRBV7-2	-	-	TRBJ2-7	CASSPDSYLSYEQYF	TGTGCCAGCAGTCCTGACAGCTACCTCTCCTACGAGCAGTACTTC
TRBV28	-	-	TRBJ2-2	CASIDLEGSTGELFF	TGTGCCAGCATTGATCTTGAGGGTAGCACCGGGGAGCTGTTTTTT
TRBV30	-	-	TRBJ1-2	CAWIPPGTLGVSYGYTF	TGTGCCTGGATCCCCCCCGGGACACTCGGTGTGTCGTATGGCTACACCTTC
TRBV6-5	TRBD1	-	TRBJ1-2	CASSYSGQGYNYGYTF	TGTGCCAGCAGTTACTCAGGACAGGGCTACAACTATGGCTACACCTTC
TRBV5-6	TRBD1	-	TRBJ1-1	CASSLTVTGETEAFF	TGTGCCAGCAGCTTGACCGTGACAGGGGAGACTGAAGCTTTCTTT
TRBV4-3	TRBD2	once	TRBJ2-5	CASSPRLAGPGEEETQYF	TGCGCCAGCAGCCCGAGACTAGCGGGGCCTGGAGAGGAAGAGACCCAGTACTTC
TRBV5-5	-	-	TRBJ1-5	CASSLVGATYSNQPQHF	TGTGCCAGCAGCTTGGTAGGGGCTACTTATAGCAATCAGCCCCAGCATTTT
TRBV11-2	-	-	TRBJ2-7	CASSLGHSGPYYEQYF	TGTGCCAGCAGCTTGGGCCATTCAGGGCCGTACTACGAGCAGTACTTC
TRBV5-1	-	-	TRBJ2-6	CASSLERGGSTGANVLTF	TGCGCCAGCAGCTTGGAGAGGGGAGGATCTACTGGGGCCAACGTCCTGACTTTC
TRBV7-2	TRBD1	-	TRBJ2-6	CASSFGAQGSGANVLTF	TGTGCCAGCAGCTTCGGTGCACAGGGGTCTGGGGCCAACGTCCTGACTTTC
TRBV27	-	-	TRBJ1-3	CASSWSRGKGNAIYF	TGTGCCAGCAGTTGGAGTCGAGGGAAGGGAAACGCCATATATTTT
TRBV19	TRBD1	-	TRBJ1-1	CASSISAVPLRTGVNTEAFF	TGTGCCAGTAGTATCTCGGCCGTACCTTTAAGGACAGGGGTAAACACTGAAGCTTTCTTT
TRBV7-9	TRBD1	once	TRBJ2-5	CSSSLNGQASETQYF	TGTTCCAGCAGCTTAAATGGACAGGCGTCAGAGACCCAGTACTTC
TRBV9	TRBD1	-	TRBJ1-4	CASSVGITGTGEKLFF	TGTGCCAGCAGCGTAGGGATAACGGGGACAGGCGAAAAACTGTTTTTT
TRBV21-1	-	-	TRBJ2-3	CASSKGDGTGGTDTQYF	TGTGCCAGCAGCAAAGGGGACGGGACAGGTGGAACAGATACGCAGTATTTT
TRBV6-5	TRBD2	-	TRBJ2-1	CASSRLAGDYNEQFF	TGTGCCAGCAGCCGACTAGCGGGAGATTACAATGAGCAGTTCTTC
TRBV19	-	-	TRBJ1-6	CASSPRMGGALLQSPLHF	TGTGCCAGTAGTCCCCGAATGGGGGGGGCGCTACTACAGTCACCCCTCCACTTT
TRBV6-4	-	few	TRBJ1-4	CASSDCGAGFRDNEKLFF	TGTGCCAGCAGTGACTGTGGGGCAGGGTTTCGTGATAATGAAAAACTGTTTTTT
TRBV27	-	-	TRBJ1-2	CATKSPPRTDYGYTF	TGTGCCACGAAATCACCGCCCCGCACGGACTATGGCTACACCTTC
TRBV27	-	-	TRBJ1-6	CASSLPGSGNSPLHF	TGTGCCAGCAGTTTACCCGGGTCAGGGAATTCACCCCTCCACTTT